The 21 T cell receptor beta chains below all came from one sample that was sequenced in a study of beta chain features in type 1 diabetes. As every portion of the isolated RNA was reverse transcribed, the sequencing read expressed TCRB transcripts. Clones were read by immunoSEQ multiplex PCR, and TCRdb kept only the in-frame ones, dropping some. The sample includes roughly 400,000 clones, around 14% of them seen just once. Input material: naive CD4+ T cells from blood. These receptors were collected from a man aged 30 to 45 in good health.

The chain has TRBV7-9 and TRBJ2-1; 13 positions agree with TRBD2. The CDR3 is 16 residues long. CDR1 SEHNR and CDR2 FQNEAQ come from the germline V gene (reference sequence). Germline trimming cut 5 bases from V and 8 bases from J; bases unmatched to any gene: 9. CDR3 region: CASSPGLAGERDEQFF. CDR3 DNA sequence: TGTGCCAGCAGCCCCGGACTAGCGGGGGAGCGGGATGAGCAGTTCTTC.

CDR3 protein: CASSLGRGNSPLHF. In DNA, the CDR3 is TGCGCCAGCAGCTTGGGCAGGGGTAATTCACCCCTCCACTTT. The chain employs TRBV5-1 and TRBJ1-6; maybe TRBD1 (6 bases). This CDR3 contains 14 residues. V shed 0 bases and J shed 6 bases, with 7 bases lying between them. The germline V gene has CDR1 SGHRS and CDR2 YFSETQ.

This clone was detected only a few times. The CDR3, as DNA: TGTGCCAGCAGTTTGGGAGTGGATTACAAAAACATTCAGTACTTC. Translating it yields CASSLGVDYKNIQYF. The J gene is TRBJ2-4, the V gene TRBV11-2; tentative D call: TRBD2 (5 bases). The V gene's germline CDR1 is SGHAT and CDR2 FQNNGV. V was pared by 6 bases and J by 3 bases, with 15 bases between. CDR3 size: 15 residues.

This clone has just a few counts. The chain couples TRBV11-2 to TRBJ2-7; D assignment may be TRBD1 or TRBD2 (5 bases each). Germline lookup yields CDR1 SGHAT and CDR2 FQNNGV. The ends were cut back, 6 bases at V and 3 bases at J, with 12 bases in the middle. The CDR3 is 13 amino acids. The CDR3 nucleotides are TGTGCCAGCAGTCCGGCAGGGAGCTACGAGCAGTACTTC. Amino acid sequence: CASSPAGSYEQYF.

This clone was detected only a few times. The genes are TRBV2 and TRBJ2-3, with D maybe TRBD2 (6 bases). CDR1 is SNHLY, CDR2 FYNNEI, per germline. V was pared by 5 bases and J by 6 bases, with 9 bases between. The CDR3 extends over 12 amino acids. The CDR3, as DNA: TGTGCCAGCAGTTCTAGCGTGGATACGCAGTATTTT. Amino acids: CASSSSVDTQYF. The complete variable domain, with remaining parts taken from reference TRBV2 and TRBJ2-3, reads EPEVTQTPSHQVTQMGQEVILRCVPISNHLYFYWYRQILGQKVEFLVSFYNNEISEKSEIFDDQFSVERPDGSNFTLKIRSTKLEDSAMYFCASSSSVDTQYFGPGTRLTVL.

The chain combines TRBV15 with TRBJ1-1; 9 bases line up with TRBD1. V shed 6 bases, J shed 2 bases, and the junction held 7 bases outside the gene matches. Germline lookup yields CDR1 LNHNV and CDR2 YYDKDF (reference sequence). The CDR3 spans 15 residues. CDR3 bases: TGTGCCACCAGGAGGGACAGGGTGGCAAACACTGAAGCTTTCTTT. It is translated as CATRRDRVANTEAFF.

There are a few counts of this clone. J is TRBJ2-4 and V is TRBV15, with 8 bases that match TRBD2. CDR3 length equals 14 residues. Germline loops: CDR1 LNHNV, CDR2 YYDKDF (reference sequence). With 7 bases clipped from V and 7 bases from J, the junction kept 9 bases outside the gene matches. The CDR3 coding sequence is TGTGCCACCACAGGTGGCGGGAGGACGAACATTCAGTACTTC. This encodes CATTGGGRTNIQYF.

This clone was observed a few times. The chain links TRBV11-3 to TRBJ2-4, with no clear D. V lost 0 bases and J lost 6, with 12 bases in between. The germline gives CDR1 SGHNT, CDR2 YENEEA. CDR3 length: 15 amino acids. CDR3 sequence (DNA): TGTGCCAGCAGCTTAGAGGCACAATGGGGAAACATTCAGTACTTC. Translating gives CASSLEAQWGNIQYF.

The chain joins TRBV7-9 to TRBJ2-3, with TRBD1 identical over 7 bases. Germline V gene data show CDR1 as SEHNR and CDR2 as FQNEAQ (reference sequence). This CDR3 has 15 residues. The J segment lost 1 base and the V segment lost 2 bases, leaving 3 bases of the junction unmatched. The CDR3 DNA reads TGTGCCAGCAGCTTACACGGGACAGGCACAGATACGCAGTATTTT. Translating it yields CASSLHGTGTDTQYF.

V usage is TRBV5-4 and J usage is TRBJ2-5, with a tentative D call TRBD2 (5 bases). Germline V CDR1 and CDR2: SGHNT, YYREEE (reference sequence). This CDR3 is built from 15 residues. Trimming pared 0 bases from V and 2 bases from J, leaving 11 bases between. Written as DNA, the CDR3 is TGTGCCAGCAGCTTGGACGGGGTCTCACAAGAGACCCAGTACTTC. Translation gives CASSLDGVSQETQYF.

The chain carries TRBV9 and TRBJ2-3; D is undetermined. V lost 3 bases to trimming and J lost 4 bases, with 6 bases between them. Germline V gene lookup returns CDR1 SGDLS and CDR2 YYNGEE. This CDR3 contains 12 residues. This CDR3 reads CASSETADTQYF. The CDR3 bases are TGTGCCAGCAGCGAGACGGCAGATACGCAGTATTTT.

This chain links TRBV18 with TRBJ2-2; D gene uncertain. The CDR3 runs 15 residues. V was cut by 6 bases and J by 2 bases, with 13 bases left in between. CDR1 is KGHSH and CDR2 is LQKENI in the germline V gene. CDR3 in DNA: TGTGCCAGCTCCCAAGTGCACCCTAACACCGGGGAGCTGTTTTTT. Protein product: CASSQVHPNTGELFF.

This clone appeared a few times. This rearrangement joins TRBV5-1 to TRBJ2-2; D not certain. The CDR3 totals 16 residues. V was trimmed by 7 bases and J by 1 base, leaving 17 bases between them. Germline-derived CDR1 and CDR2 are SGHRS and YFSETQ. The CDR3 nucleotides are TGCGCCAGCCGCAAAGACCGGACGAGGAACACCGGGGAGCTGTTTTTT. Amino acid sequence: CASRKDRTRNTGELFF.

The chain employs TRBV23-1 and TRBJ1-5, with a tentative D call TRBD1 (5 bases). TRBV23-1 has ORF status, its function being uncertain. V was cut by 4 bases and J by 2 bases, with 9 bases left in between. The CDR3 spans 14 residues. CDR3 coding DNA: TGCGCCAGCAGTCCCAGGGTGCGCAATCAGCCCCAGCATTTT. This sequence encodes CASSPRVRNQPQHF.

This clone has just a few counts. V is TRBV9 and J is TRBJ2-7, with 8 bases identical to TRBD1. The CDR3 has 14 amino acids. V was pared by 4 bases and J by 2 bases, with 5 bases of the junction left unmatched. Germline lookup yields CDR1 SGDLS and CDR2 YYNGEE. CDR3 nucleotides: TGTGCCAGCAGCTCCGGGACAGGAACCTACGAGCAGTACTTC. It yields the protein CASSSGTGTYEQYF.

The chain recombines TRBV7-9 with TRBJ2-1; perhaps TRBD2 as D (5 bases). The CDR3 has 15 amino acids. CDR1 is SEHNR, CDR2 FQNEAQ, per germline (reference sequence). Trimming removed 0 bases from V and 0 bases from J, with 6 bases in between. The CDR3 region has the DNA TGTGCCAGCAGCTTAGCCACTAGCTCCTACAATGAGCAGTTCTTC. Its translation: CASSLATSSYNEQFF.

Comment on this clone: Other DNA sequences of this sample code for an identical CDR3. This chain links TRBV6-5 with TRBJ2-7, with TRBD1 matching over 8 bases. Germline loops: CDR1 MNHEY, CDR2 SVGAGI. The CDR3 loop spans 13 amino acids. The V segment lost 5 bases and the J segment 2 bases; nucleotides outside the gene matches: 2. The CDR3: CASSRTGTYEQYF. As DNA, the CDR3 is TGTGCCAGCAGTAGGACAGGGACCTACGAGCAGTACTTC.

The rearrangement uses TRBV23-1 and TRBJ1-5; TRBD1 might be the D (5 bases). TRBV23-1 qualifies as an ORF whose function is uncertain. The CDR3 has 14 residues. V shed 11 bases and J shed 2 bases, with 16 bases lying between them. The CDR3 here is CALKGPGRNQPQHF. CDR3 in DNA: TGCGCCCTTAAGGGACCCGGCCGCAATCAGCCCCAGCATTTT.

This sequence joins TRBV30 and TRBJ2-1; possibly TRBD2 for D (6 bases). The CDR3 totals 14 residues. The germline V gene has CDR1 GTSNPN and CDR2 SVGIG (reference sequence). The V end lost 4 bases, the J end lost 0 bases, and 10 bases lay between the germline ends. Here the CDR3 DNA reads TGTGCCTGGAACTCGGGACTCTCCTACAATGAGCAGTTCTTC. Encoded protein: CAWNSGLSYNEQFF.

About this clone itself: The same CDR3 is also encoded by other DNA sequences in this sample. The V and J genes are TRBV4-3 and TRBJ2-1; D unresolved. Germline V CDR1 and CDR2: LGHNA, YSLEER. Trimming removed 0 bases at V and 5 bases at J, with 5 bases between. The CDR3 has 13 residues. The CDR3 coding sequence is TGCGCCAGCAGCCAAGATCTAGACAATGAGCAGTTCTTC. Translating gives CASSQDLDNEQFF.

V and J are TRBV7-2 and TRBJ2-3; 11 bases line up with TRBD2. Trimming at V came to 2 bases and at J to 7 bases, leaving 11 bases not matched to a gene. The CDR3 is 17 residues long. CDR1 and CDR2 (germline): SGHTA, FQGNSA. In DNA, the CDR3 is TGTGCCAGCAGCTTAATACAAATAGCGGGAGGGCCGAATACGCAGTATTTT. The encoded protein is CASSLIQIAGGPNTQYF.